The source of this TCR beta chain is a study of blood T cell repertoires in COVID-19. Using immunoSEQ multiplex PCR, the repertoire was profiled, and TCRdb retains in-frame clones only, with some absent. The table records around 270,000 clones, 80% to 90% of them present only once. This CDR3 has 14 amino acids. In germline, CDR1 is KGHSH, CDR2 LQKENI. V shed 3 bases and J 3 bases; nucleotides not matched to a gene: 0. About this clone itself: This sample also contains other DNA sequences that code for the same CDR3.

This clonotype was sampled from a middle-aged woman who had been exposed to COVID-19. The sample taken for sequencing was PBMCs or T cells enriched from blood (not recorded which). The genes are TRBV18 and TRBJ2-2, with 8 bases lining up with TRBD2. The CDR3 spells CASSPGGDTGELFF. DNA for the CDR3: TGTGCCAGCTCACCCGGGGGGGACACCGGGGAGCTGTTTTTT.